These 20 T cell receptor beta chains were all obtained from the same sample, sequenced in a study of Graves' ophthalmopathy and Graves' hyperthyroidism. From RNA, the CDR3 regions of TCR beta chains were amplified and sequenced. Amplification began with first-round RT-PCR using HTBI primers, then second-round multiplex PCR was performed. TCRdb fed the multiplex PCR reads into MiXCR, producing one record per CDR3 protein. The sample includes about 390,000 distinct CDR3 sequences, approximately 15% seen only once; the top ten take approximately 7%. The sequencing input was peripheral blood. Receptor source: a woman between 18 and 30 years old with stable Graves' hyperthyroidism.

This clonotype has at least ten counts. The chain carries TRBV27 and TRBJ1-1; a possible D gene is TRBD1 (6 bases). Per germline, CDR1 MNHEY and CDR2 SMNVEV (reference sequence). The CDR3 runs to 14 residues. The V end was cut by 2 bases, the J end by 3 bases, with 10 bases between. In nucleotides, the CDR3 is TGTGCCAGCAGTTTAGGGACAAGCTACACTGAAGCTTTCTTT. Its translation: CASSLGTSYTEAFF.

The sample holds many counts of this clonotype. The rearrangement uses TRBV12-3 or TRBV12-4 and TRBJ1-1; D not certain. The V gene lost 5 bases and the J gene lost 1 base, with 11 bases spanning the gap. The CDR3 consists of 14 residues. In nucleotides, the CDR3 is TGTGCCAGCAGTGCAGTGAGTCCGAACACTGAAGCTTTCTTT. Amino acid sequence: CASSAVSPNTEAFF.

The V call is TRBV4-1, the J call TRBJ1-2; D is uncertain. The CDR3 contains 12 residues. V lost 4 bases and J 7 bases, leaving 10 bases between the germline ends. CDR1 MGHRA and CDR2 YSYEKL come from the germline V gene. The CDR3 spells CASSREGSGYTF. The CDR3 nucleotides are TGCGCCAGCAGCCGTGAGGGATCTGGCTACACCTTC.

The chain couples TRBV13 to TRBJ2-7; no reliable D call. The length of the CDR3 is 11 residues. Trimming removed 5 bases at V and 5 bases at J, with 7 bases between. Per germline, CDR1 PRHDT and CDR2 FYEKMQ (reference sequence). The CDR3 bases are TGTGCCAGCAGCCGAATTCACGAGCAGTACTTC. The encoded protein is CASSRIHEQYF.

Ten or more counts support this clonotype. The CDR3 protein is CASSEDLDRSSYEQYF. CDR3 coding DNA: TGTGCCAGCAGTGAGGATTTGGACAGGAGCTCCTACGAGCAGTACTTC. This chain connects TRBV2 to TRBJ2-7, with 7 bases lining up with TRBD1. J lost 0 bases, V lost 3 bases, and 8 bases had no gene match. The germline V gene encodes CDR1 SNHLY and CDR2 FYNNEI. This CDR3 contains 16 residues.

The table lists this clonotype with many counts. J is TRBJ2-5 and V is TRBV20-1, with D uncertain. CDR1 and CDR2 from the germline V gene are DFQATT and SNEGSKA (reference sequence). V dropped 6 bases and J dropped 1 base, with 6 bases sitting between them. CDR3 length equals 11 residues. The CDR3 protein is CSAILQETQYF. DNA for the CDR3: TGCAGTGCAATCCTCCAAGAGACCCAGTACTTC.

This clonotype has ten or more counts. The chain uses TRBV19 and TRBJ1-3, with unresolved D. The germline gives CDR1 LNHDA, CDR2 SQIVND (reference sequence). V lost 5 bases and J 0 bases, leaving 14 bases between the germline ends. The CDR3 runs 16 residues. CDR3 nucleotides: TGTGCCAGTAGTGGGAGAAAGCCCCACTCTGGAAACACCATATATTTT. This translates into CASSGRKPHSGNTIYF.

The chain recombines TRBV5-4 with TRBJ1-1; D remains unclear. Trimming shortened V by 3 bases and J by 1 base, and 13 bases separated the two germline ends. The germline gives CDR1 SGHNT, CDR2 YYREEE (reference sequence). The CDR3 consists of 15 residues. For the CDR3, the DNA is TGTGCCAGCAGCTGGGGTGGTGCCCGGAACACTGAAGCTTTCTTT. It specifies CASSWGGARNTEAFF.

This clonotype was seen just once. The chain uses TRBV6-1 and TRBJ1-1; a weak D match, TRBD1 (6 bases). Germline CDR1 and CDR2: MNHNS and SASEGT. The CDR3 covers 13 residues. Trimming stripped 6 bases from V and 4 bases from J, with 12 bases between. CDR3 DNA sequence: TGTGCCAGCAGGGATATACAGGGCACTGAAGCTTTCTTT. Its translation: CASRDIQGTEAFF.

In its sample, this clonotype was seen many times. This chain links TRBV27 with TRBJ2-5; D not certain. This CDR3 has 15 amino acids. CDR1 and CDR2 from the germline V gene are MNHEY and SMNVEV (reference sequence). V was pared by 0 bases and J by 2 bases, with 10 bases between. This CDR3 is CASSLSGLEQETQYF. Written as DNA, the CDR3 is TGTGCCAGCAGTTTATCAGGGTTGGAACAAGAGACCCAGTACTTC.

On this clonotype: The conserved phenylalanine or tryptophan is not found at the CDR3 terminus, so this likely reflects a read error. The DNA is omitted, as the CDR3 cannot be located on it reliably, and the CDR3 follows TCRdb's listing. The V gene is TRBV6-2 or TRBV6-3, the J gene TRBJ2-2; the table names TRBD1, a call not compared with the DNA. The CDR3 is 16 residues long, counting both termini. CDR1 is MNHEY, CDR2 SVGEGT, per germline. CDR3: CASTYRTGPNTGELCL.

The chain carries TRBV7-2 and TRBJ1-1; no definite D call. CDR1 and CDR2 from the germline V gene are SGHTA and FQGNSA. The CDR3 runs 13 residues. Between the trimmed V and J ends, which lost 5 bases and 1 base, there was a span of 8 bases. CDR3: CASSEVGNTEAFF. CDR3 coding DNA: TGTGCCAGCAGCGAAGTAGGGAACACTGAAGCTTTCTTT.

In DNA form, the CDR3 reads TGCGCCAGCAGCCAAGATGTGGGAAACAGGGGACAGCCCCAGCATTTT. As protein: CASSQDVGNRGQPQHF. The rearrangement uses TRBV4-1 and TRBJ1-5; TRBD1 matches at 7 bases. Losses at the gene ends were 0 bases for V and 7 bases for J; bases not matched to a gene: 9. The germline CDR1 and CDR2 sequences are MGHRA and YSYEKL. This CDR3 is 16 amino acids long.

This clonotype was seen more than once but under ten times. DNA for the CDR3: TGCAGTGCTAGAGGGGACAGGGGTTACAATCAGCCCCAGCATTTT. Its translation is CSARGDRGYNQPQHF. This chain uses TRBV20-1 with TRBJ1-5; 10 bases are shared with TRBD1. The CDR3 is 15 amino acids. Germline lookup yields CDR1 DFQATT and CDR2 SNEGSKA (reference sequence). V lost 1 base, J lost 3 bases, and 3 bases stayed unmatched.

There are many counts of this clonotype. The CDR3 protein is CASSLGGGRTGLIYGYTF. The CDR3 DNA reads as TGTGCCAGCAGCTTAGGGGGGGGAAGGACAGGGTTAATCTATGGCTACACCTTC. This chain uses TRBV11-2 with TRBJ1-2; TRBD1 matches 8 bases. V gave up 1 base and J gave up 4 bases; unmatched junction bases: 14. The CDR3 extends over 18 amino acids. The germline V gene encodes CDR1 SGHAT and CDR2 FQNNGV.

This clonotype was counted many times. The chain joins TRBV19 to TRBJ1-2; D remains unclear. The V gene lost 0 bases and the J gene lost 4 bases, with 9 bases spanning the gap. Germline-derived CDR1 and CDR2 are LNHDA and SQIVND (reference sequence). The CDR3 has 14 residues. The CDR3 sequence is CASSIDRGVYGYTF. The CDR3 DNA reads as TGTGCCAGTAGTATAGATCGGGGAGTCTATGGCTACACCTTC.

This clonotype was seen repeatedly, ten times or more. The chain carries TRBV5-1 and TRBJ1-2; weak D call: TRBD1 (5 bases). Germline CDR1 and CDR2: SGHRS and YFSETQ. This CDR3 comprises 14 residues. V was pared by 3 bases and J by 4 bases, with 13 bases between. The CDR3 coding sequence is TGCGCCAGCAGCTATGACAGTACTGGCTATGGCTACACCTTC. Encoded protein: CASSYDSTGYGYTF.

This clonotype was seen ten or more times. J is TRBJ2-7 and V is TRBV11-2; 13 positions agree with TRBD2. Germline assignment: CDR1 SGHAT and CDR2 FQNNGV. This CDR3 has 16 residues. V lost 3 bases and J lost 2; bases outside the gene matches: 4. The CDR3 DNA sequence: TGTGCCAGCAGCTTCGGGGGACTAGCGGGGACCTACGAGCAGTACTTC. Protein sequence: CASSFGGLAGTYEQYF.

The J gene is TRBJ1-5, the V gene TRBV20-1; 7 nucleotides match TRBD1. The germline V gene has CDR1 DFQATT and CDR2 SNEGSKA (reference sequence). There are 16 residues in the CDR3. The ends lost 3 bases at V and 7 bases at J; junction bases unmatched: 15. CDR3 region: CSASFGVAGGAQPQHF. The CDR3 DNA reads as TGCAGTGCTAGCTTTGGGGTCGCAGGGGGTGCCCAGCCCCAGCATTTT.

This clonotype was counted many times. The rearrangement links TRBV15 to TRBJ1-1, with D possibly TRBD1 on 5 matching bases. The V end was cut by 3 bases, the J end by 5 bases, with 19 bases between. The CDR3 sequence is 16 residues long. CDR1 LNHNV and CDR2 YYDKDF come from the germline V gene (reference sequence). The CDR3 loop reads CATSSGGSGRRTEAFF. The CDR3 nucleotides are TGTGCCACCAGCAGCGGGGGGTCGGGTAGGAGGACTGAAGCTTTCTTT.